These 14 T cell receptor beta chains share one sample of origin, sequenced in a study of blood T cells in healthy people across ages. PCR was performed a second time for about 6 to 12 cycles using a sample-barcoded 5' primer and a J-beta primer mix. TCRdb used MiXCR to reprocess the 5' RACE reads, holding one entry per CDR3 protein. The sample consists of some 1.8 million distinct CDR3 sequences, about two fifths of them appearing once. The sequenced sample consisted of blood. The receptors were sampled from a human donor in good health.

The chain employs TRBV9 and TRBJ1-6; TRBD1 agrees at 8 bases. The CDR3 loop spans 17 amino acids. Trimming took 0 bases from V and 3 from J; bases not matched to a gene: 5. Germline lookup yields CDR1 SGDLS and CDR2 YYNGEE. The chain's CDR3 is CASSVDAGGVYNSPLHF. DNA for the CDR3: TGTGCCAGCAGCGTAGACGCAGGGGGCGTCTATAATTCACCCCTCCACTTT.

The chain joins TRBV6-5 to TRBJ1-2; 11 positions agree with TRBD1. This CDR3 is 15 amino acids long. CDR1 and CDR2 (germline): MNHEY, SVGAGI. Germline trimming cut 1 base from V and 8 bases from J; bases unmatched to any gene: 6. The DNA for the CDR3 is TGTGCCAGCAGTTACTACCGAGGACAGGGGGCAGGCTACACCTTC. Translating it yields CASSYYRGQGAGYTF.

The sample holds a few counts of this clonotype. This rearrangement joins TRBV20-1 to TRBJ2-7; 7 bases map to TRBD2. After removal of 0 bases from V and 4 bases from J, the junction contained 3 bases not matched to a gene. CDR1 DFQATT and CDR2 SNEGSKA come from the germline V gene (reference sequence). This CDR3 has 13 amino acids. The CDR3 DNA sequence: TGCAGTGCTAGAGAGACTAGCTTGTACGAGCAGTACTTC. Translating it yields CSARETSLYEQYF.

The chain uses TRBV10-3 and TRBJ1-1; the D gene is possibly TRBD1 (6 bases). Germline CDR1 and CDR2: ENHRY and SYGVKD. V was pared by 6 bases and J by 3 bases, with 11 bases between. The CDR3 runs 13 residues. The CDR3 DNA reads TGTGCCATCAGACCAGGGGATGACACTGAAGCTTTCTTT. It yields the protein CAIRPGDDTEAFF.

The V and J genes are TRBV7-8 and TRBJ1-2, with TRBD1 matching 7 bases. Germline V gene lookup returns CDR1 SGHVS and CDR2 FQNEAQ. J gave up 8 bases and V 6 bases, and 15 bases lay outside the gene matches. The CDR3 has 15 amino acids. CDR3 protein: CASRPNRGGSGGYTF. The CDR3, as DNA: TGTGCCAGCAGGCCTAACAGGGGAGGATCGGGCGGCTACACCTTC.

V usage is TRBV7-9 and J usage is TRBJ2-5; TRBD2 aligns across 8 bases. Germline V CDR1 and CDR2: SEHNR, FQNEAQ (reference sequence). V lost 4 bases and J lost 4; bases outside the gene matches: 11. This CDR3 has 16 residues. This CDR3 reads CASSSSNGGGRETQYF. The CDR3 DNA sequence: TGTGCCAGCAGCTCGTCTAACGGGGGGGGCCGAGAGACCCAGTACTTC. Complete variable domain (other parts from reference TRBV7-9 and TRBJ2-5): DTGVSQNPRHKITKRGQNVTFRCDPISEHNRLYWYRQTLGQGPEFLTYFQNEAQLEKSRLLSDRFSAERPKGSFSTLEIQRTEQGDSAMYLCASSSSNGGGRETQYFGPGTRLLVL.

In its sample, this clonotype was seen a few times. CDR3 sequence reads: CASSQVSGGGLYEQYF. CDR3 sequence (DNA): TGCGCCAGCAGCCAAGTATCGGGCGGGGGGCTTTACGAGCAGTACTTC. The chain links TRBV4-1 to TRBJ2-7; 8 bases are a match to TRBD2. CDR1 and CDR2 from the germline V gene are MGHRA and YSYEKL. J gave up 4 bases and V 1 base, and 9 bases lay outside the gene matches. The CDR3 spans 16 residues.

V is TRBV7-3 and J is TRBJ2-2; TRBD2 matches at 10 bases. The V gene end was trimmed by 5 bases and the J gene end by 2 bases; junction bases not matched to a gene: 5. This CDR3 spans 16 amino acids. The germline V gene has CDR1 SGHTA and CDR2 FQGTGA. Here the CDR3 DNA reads TGTGCCAGCAGCACCAGCGGGGGGGCAAACACCGGGGAGCTGTTTTTT. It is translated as CASSTSGGANTGELFF.

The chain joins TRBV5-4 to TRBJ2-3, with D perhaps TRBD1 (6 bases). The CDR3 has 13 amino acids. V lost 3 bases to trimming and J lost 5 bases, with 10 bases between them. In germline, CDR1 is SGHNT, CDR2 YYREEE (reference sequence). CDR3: CASSSNREDTQYF. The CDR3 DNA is TGTGCCAGCAGCTCCAACAGGGAAGATACGCAGTATTTT.

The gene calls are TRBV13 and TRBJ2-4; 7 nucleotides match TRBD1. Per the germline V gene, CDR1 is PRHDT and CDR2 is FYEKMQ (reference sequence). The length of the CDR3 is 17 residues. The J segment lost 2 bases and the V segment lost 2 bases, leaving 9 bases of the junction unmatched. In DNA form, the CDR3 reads TGTGCCAGCAGCTTACGTCCCGGGACAGTTTCCAAAAACATTCAGTACTTC. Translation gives CASSLRPGTVSKNIQYF.

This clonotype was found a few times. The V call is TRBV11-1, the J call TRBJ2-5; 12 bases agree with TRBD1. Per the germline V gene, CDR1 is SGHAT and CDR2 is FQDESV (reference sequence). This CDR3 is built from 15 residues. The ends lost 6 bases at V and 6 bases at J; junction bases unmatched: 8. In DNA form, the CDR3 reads TGTGCCAGCAGATATACGGGACAGGGGGCCCAGACCCAGTACTTC. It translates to CASRYTGQGAQTQYF.

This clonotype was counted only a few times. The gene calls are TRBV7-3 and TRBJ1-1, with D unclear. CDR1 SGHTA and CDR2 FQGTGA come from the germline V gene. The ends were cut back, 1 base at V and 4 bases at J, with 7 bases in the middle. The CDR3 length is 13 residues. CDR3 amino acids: CASSLRMGTEAFF. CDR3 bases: TGTGCCAGCAGCTTAAGGATGGGCACTGAAGCTTTCTTT.

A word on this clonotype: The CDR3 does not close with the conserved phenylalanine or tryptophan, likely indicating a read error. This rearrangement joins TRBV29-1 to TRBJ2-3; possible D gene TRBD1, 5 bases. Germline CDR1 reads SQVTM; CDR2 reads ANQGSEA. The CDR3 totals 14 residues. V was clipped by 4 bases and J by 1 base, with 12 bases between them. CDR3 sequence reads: CSVANSGRTDTQYL. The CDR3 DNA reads TGCAGCGTTGCGAACTCAGGGCGCACAGATACGCAGTATTTG.

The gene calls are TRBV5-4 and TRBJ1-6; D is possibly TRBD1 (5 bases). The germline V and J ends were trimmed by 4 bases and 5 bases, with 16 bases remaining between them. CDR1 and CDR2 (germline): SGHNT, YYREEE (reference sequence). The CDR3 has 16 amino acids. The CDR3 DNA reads TGTGCCAGCAGCCTAAAACGGACAACCCATAATTCACCCCTCCACTTT. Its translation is CASSLKRTTHNSPLHF.